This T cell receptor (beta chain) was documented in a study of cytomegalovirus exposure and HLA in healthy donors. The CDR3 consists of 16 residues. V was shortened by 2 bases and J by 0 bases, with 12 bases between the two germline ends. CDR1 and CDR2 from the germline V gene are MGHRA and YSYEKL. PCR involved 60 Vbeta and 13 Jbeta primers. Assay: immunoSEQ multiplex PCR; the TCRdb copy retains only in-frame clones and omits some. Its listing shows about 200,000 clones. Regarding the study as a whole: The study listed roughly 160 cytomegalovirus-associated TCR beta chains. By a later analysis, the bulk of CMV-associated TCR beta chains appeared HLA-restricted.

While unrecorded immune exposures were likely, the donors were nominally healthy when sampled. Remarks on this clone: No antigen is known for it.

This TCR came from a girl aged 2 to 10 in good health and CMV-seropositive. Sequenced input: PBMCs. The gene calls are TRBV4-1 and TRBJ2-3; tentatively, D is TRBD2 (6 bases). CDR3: CASSQIAEQSTDTQYF. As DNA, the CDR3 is TGCGCCAGCAGCCAAATAGCGGAACAAAGCACAGATACGCAGTATTTT.